One and the same sample provided the 17 T cell receptor beta chains below, sequenced in a study of T cell changes during pregnancy in multiple sclerosis. The table came from immunoSEQ multiplex PCR; TCRdb's copy has only in-frame clones and leaves some out. Found here are some 70,000 clones, around nine tenths of them singletons; the top ten hold approximately 2%. The sequenced sample was peripheral blood, obtained in the second trimester of pregnancy. These receptors were taken from a female donor in good health, enrolled as a control in a pregnancy study.

V and J are TRBV6-4 and TRBJ2-3; the match to TRBD2 covers 14 bases. Germline lookup yields CDR1 MRHNA and CDR2 SNTAGT. V lost 3 bases and J lost 4; bases outside the gene matches: 3. This CDR3 region has 16 residues. This CDR3 is CASSEGTSGGADTQYF. For the CDR3, the DNA is TGTGCCAGCAGTGAGGGGACTAGCGGGGGCGCAGATACGCAGTATTTT.

The chain employs TRBV28 and TRBJ1-6; D is possibly TRBD1 (5 bases). V was clipped by 1 base and J by 13 bases, with 20 bases between them. This CDR3 is 16 amino acids long. The germline V gene has CDR1 MDHEN and CDR2 SYDVKM. As DNA, the CDR3 is TGTGCCAGCAGTTTATTGGGCGGGACGGATGTATACCCCCTCCACTTT. This gives the protein CASSLLGGTDVYPLHF.

This clone was observed a few times. The J gene is TRBJ1-1, the V gene TRBV11-2, with TRBD1 matching 12 bases. Germline CDR1 SGHAT, CDR2 FQNNGV. Losses at the gene ends were 5 bases for V and 5 bases for J; bases not matched to a gene: 12. The CDR3 has 17 amino acids. The CDR3 DNA reads TGTGCCAGCAGCGAGAGAGGGACAGGGGGCGCGATAACTGAAGCTTTCTTT. As protein: CASSERGTGGAITEAFF.

The V gene is TRBV9, the J gene TRBJ2-1; TRBD2 might be the D (7 bases). Germline V lookup: CDR1 SGDLS, CDR2 YYNGEE. Trimming removed 4 bases at V and 7 bases at J, with 18 bases between. The CDR3 loop spans 15 amino acids. CDR3 sequence: CASSSRGGRENEQFF. The DNA for the CDR3 is TGTGCCAGCAGCTCAAGGGGGGGGCGGGAGAATGAGCAGTTCTTC.

V and J are TRBV18 and TRBJ1-6; D not certain. The CDR3 runs 17 residues. Trimming stripped 3 bases from V and 7 bases from J, with 19 bases between. CDR1 is KGHSH and CDR2 is LQKENI in the germline V gene. CDR3 sequence (DNA): TGTGCCAGCTCACCGTATTCATACAGAGTAAGGAATTCACCCCTCCACTTT. Translating gives CASSPYSYRVRNSPLHF.

J is TRBJ1-4 and V is TRBV28, with unresolved D. Per germline, CDR1 MDHEN and CDR2 SYDVKM. Trimming cost V 9 bases and J 6 bases, with 11 bases left between them. The CDR3 runs to 12 residues. The DNA of the CDR3 is TGTGCCAGTGGTCCGGGATATGAAAAACTGTTTTTT. Its translation is CASGPGYEKLFF.

CDR3 nucleotides: TGCGCCAGCAACGGACAGCCTACTAACTATGGCTACACCTTC. It encodes CASNGQPTNYGYTF. The chain recombines TRBV10-1 with TRBJ1-2; TRBD1 is a possible D gene (6 bases). V was cut by 7 bases and J by 0 bases, with 12 bases left in between. The CDR3 is 14 residues long. Germline loops: CDR1 WNHNN, CDR2 SYGVQD (reference sequence).

The chain has TRBV7-2 and TRBJ2-7; D is possibly TRBD1 (5 bases). Germline CDR1 is SGHTA and CDR2 is FQGNSA. V gave up 5 bases and J gave up 0 bases, with 23 bases separating them. The CDR3 has 18 amino acids. As DNA, the CDR3 is TGTGCCAGCAGCCTACAACCCCCAACAGGATGGAGCTCCTACGAGCAGTACTTC. Amino acids: CASSLQPPTGWSSYEQYF.

The genes are TRBV6-5 and TRBJ2-7; possible D gene TRBD1, 6 bases. The CDR3 runs 11 residues. V lost 5 bases and J 5 bases, leaving 7 bases between the germline ends. The germline V gene encodes CDR1 MNHEY and CDR2 SVGAGI. The CDR3 DNA is TGTGCCAGCAGTGGGGGCCACGAGCAGTACTTC. Protein: CASSGGHEQYF.

V is TRBV29-1 and J is TRBJ2-6, with 8 bases matching TRBD1. CDR3 length: 15 residues. V trimming: 6 bases; J trimming: 2 bases; junction bases outside the gene matches: 6. Looked up from germline, CDR1 is SQVTM and CDR2 is ANQGSEA. The CDR3 DNA is TGCAGCGTATCCCAGGGGGCGGCTGGGGCCAACGTCCTGACTTTC. Translation: CSVSQGAAGANVLTF.

This chain joins TRBV9 and TRBJ2-1, with a weak D call TRBD1 (6 bases). V was trimmed by 4 bases and J by 0 bases, leaving 14 bases between them. Germline lookup yields CDR1 SGDLS and CDR2 YYNGEE. The CDR3 contains 16 residues. The CDR3 bases are TGTGCCAGCAGCCCCTCGTCGGACAGCTCCTACAATGAGCAGTTCTTC. It specifies CASSPSSDSSYNEQFF.

Written as DNA, the CDR3 is TGTGCCAGCAGTAAAATGACAGGGGGCGCGATCGTTTCACCCCTCCACTTT. It specifies CASSKMTGGAIVSPLHF. The chain employs TRBV27 and TRBJ1-6; 10 nucleotides match TRBD1. Per germline, CDR1 MNHEY and CDR2 SMNVEV (reference sequence). CDR3 length: 17 amino acids. Trimming cost V 5 bases and J 9 bases; bases outside gene matches: 13.

V is TRBV7-3 and J is TRBJ2-5; no clear D. Trimming took off 5 bases at V and 2 bases at J, with 15 bases between the two ends. The CDR3 runs 15 residues. CDR1 is SGHTA and CDR2 is FQGTGA in the germline V gene. The CDR3 bases are TGTGCCAGCAGCCCCCGACCGGGTCCTCAAGAGACCCAGTACTTC. Translation gives CASSPRPGPQETQYF.

The chain employs TRBV4-1 and TRBJ1-4; D not certain. Trimming cost V 3 bases and J 5 bases, with 13 bases left between them. Germline lookup yields CDR1 MGHRA and CDR2 YSYEKL. The CDR3 sequence is 15 residues long. DNA for the CDR3: TGCGCCAGCAGCCATCGCCGAGACTTGAATGAAAAACTGTTTTTT. Encoded protein: CASSHRRDLNEKLFF.

The chain employs TRBV28 and TRBJ1-2; D not certain. Trimming stripped 1 base from V and 10 bases from J, with 13 bases between. The germline V gene encodes CDR1 MDHEN and CDR2 SYDVKM. The CDR3 consists of 13 residues. The CDR3 nucleotides read TGTGCCAGCAGTTTATACCCGACACCCAACTACACCTTC. Translating it yields CASSLYPTPNYTF.

This chain joins TRBV5-6 and TRBJ1-2; D gene ambiguous. Germline V gene sequence: CDR1 SGHDT, CDR2 YYEEEE. CDR3 length equals 15 residues. Trimming left V 4 bases short and J 8 bases short, with 21 bases between. As DNA, the CDR3 is TGTGCCAGCAGCGGTCCGGGAATCTTCCTGGGAGGCTACACCTTC. It yields the protein CASSGPGIFLGGYTF.

The chain links TRBV7-9 to TRBJ2-5; 7 bases map to TRBD1. The DNA matches TRBJ2-7 better at its end, which makes the J call doubtful. This CDR3 spans 14 amino acids. Germline values: CDR1 SEHNR, CDR2 FQNEAQ (reference sequence). The CDR3, as DNA: TGTGCCAGCTCAGATACAGGGGTACCCTACGAGCAGTACTTC. Residues: CASSDTGVPYEQYF.